This T cell receptor (beta chain) was found in a study of vaccination and CD4 T cells after COVID-19. Study in general: Control cultures received a CEFX pool, an HIV-1 Nef pool, or no peptide.

V lost 3 bases to trimming and J lost 5 bases; unmatched junction nucleotides: 5. The CDR3 is 14 amino acids. Germline CDR1 reads SNHLY; CDR2 reads FYNNEI. This clonotype has just a few counts. What it binds is unknown. Researchers used the Oncomine TCR Beta short-read assay to sequence DNA from cultured CD4+ T cells. TCRdb redid the calling of the PCR reads with MiXCR, one entry per CDR3 protein. The sample consists of around 3,000 distinct CDR3 sequences, over 25% of them appearing once. Treatment meaning: roughly 11-day PBMC culture with coronavirus spike peptide pools or control peptides (ViraFEST assay). These CD4+ T cells came from an unexposed donor, sampled before the COVID-19 pandemic (2011-2018). CD4+ T cells from unexposed donors were probed, cells permitting, with SARS-CoV-2 S/N and four cold-coronavirus spikes.

The chain has TRBV2 and TRBJ1-2; TRBD1 aligns across 8 bases. The sequence was obtained from a human donor in good health. Input material: CD4+ T cells from blood, cultured in vitro. The CDR3 spells CASSDQGAGYGYTF. CDR3 in DNA: TGTGCCAGCAGTGACCAGGGGGCGGGATATGGCTACACCTTC.